Below are 30 T cell receptor beta chains sequenced from a single sample in a study of cytomegalovirus exposure and HLA in healthy donors. PCR involved 60 Vbeta and 13 Jbeta primers. Measured with immunoSEQ multiplex PCR; TCRdb has only the in-frame clones, and not every one. This sample has some 120,000 clones; 75% to 90% occur once, and the top ten carry 8.9%. The sequencing sample was made of PBMCs. The receptors shown here come from a man aged 25-45 years in good health and CMV-seropositive.

The J gene is TRBJ2-7, the V gene TRBV9, with 7 bases matching TRBD2. The CDR3 consists of 13 residues. Germline V CDR1 and CDR2: SGDLS, YYNGEE. V gave up 6 bases and J gave up 7 bases; unmatched junction bases: 10. The CDR3 region has the DNA TGTGCCAGCACGACGGCGGGGGTAGGGGAGCAGTACTTC. Translated: CASTTAGVGEQYF.

J is TRBJ1-1 and V is TRBV11-3; no clear D. V was clipped by 5 bases and J by 6 bases, with 19 bases between them. Germline CDR1 reads SGHNT; CDR2 reads YENEEA. There are 15 residues in the CDR3. The CDR3 reads CASSGPGGPGAEAFF. In DNA, the CDR3 is TGTGCCAGCAGCGGCCCGGGAGGACCTGGGGCTGAAGCTTTCTTT.

The V call is TRBV19, the J call TRBJ1-5, with no clear D. Germline CDR1 and CDR2: LNHDA and SQIVND (reference sequence). The CDR3 runs to 15 residues. V dropped 1 base and J dropped 2 bases, with 9 bases sitting between them. The CDR3 sequence is CASSIGSIGNQPQHF. CDR3 sequence (DNA): TGTGCCAGTAGTATAGGATCGATAGGCAATCAGCCCCAGCATTTT.

The V and J genes are TRBV5-1 and TRBJ2-7; 7 bases are a match to TRBD1. CDR3 length equals 14 residues. Germline V lookup: CDR1 SGHRS, CDR2 YFSETQ. The V segment lost 0 bases and the J segment 3 bases; nucleotides outside the gene matches: 3. CDR3 sequence reads: CASSLDAGGYEQYF. DNA for the CDR3: TGCGCCAGCAGCTTGGACGCAGGGGGCTACGAGCAGTACTTC.

The gene calls are TRBV7-7 and TRBJ2-4; D is undetermined. Trimming pared 5 bases from V and 3 bases from J, leaving 14 bases between. This CDR3 has 15 residues. Germline V gene sequence: CDR1 SSHAT, CDR2 FNYEAQ (reference sequence). As DNA, the CDR3 is TGTGCCAGCAGCCCCCGTGCCAGCGACAAAAACATTCAGTACTTC. Its protein is CASSPRASDKNIQYF.

This sequence joins TRBV19 and TRBJ1-5; D is perhaps TRBD1 (6 bases). CDR3 length: 15 residues. CDR1 and CDR2 (germline): LNHDA, SQIVND (reference sequence). Trimming pared 9 bases from V and 9 bases from J, leaving 24 bases between. DNA for the CDR3: TGTGCCAGCCAACTGAGGGGGGGGGCCCGAGGGCCCCAGCATTTT. Translated, it gives CASQLRGGARGPQHF.

In its sample, this clone was seen a few times. This chain joins TRBV9 and TRBJ1-2, with a possible D match to TRBD1 (6 bases). V was trimmed by 0 bases and J by 1 base, leaving 13 bases between them. Germline V gives CDR1 SGDLS, CDR2 YYNGEE. The CDR3 has 16 residues. The CDR3: CASSVGLQGHNYGYTF. The CDR3 DNA sequence: TGTGCCAGCAGCGTAGGGCTTCAGGGGCATAACTATGGCTACACCTTC. Full variable domain (rest looked up from reference TRBV9 and TRBJ1-2): DSGVTQTPKHLITATGQRVTLRCSPRSGDLSVYWYQQSLDQGLQFLIQYYNGEERAKGNILERFSAQQFPDLHSELNLSSLELGDSALYFCASSVGLQGHNYGYTFGSGTRLTVV.

The rearrangement uses TRBV25-1 and TRBJ1-6; 8 nucleotides line up with TRBD1. The CDR3 length is 16 residues. Trimming cost V 2 bases and J 7 bases; bases outside gene matches: 7. Germline CDR1 reads MGHDK; CDR2 reads SYGVNS. This CDR3 is CASSELTGAKNSPLHF. Written as DNA, the CDR3 is TGTGCCAGCAGTGAACTGACAGGGGCAAAGAATTCACCCCTCCACTTT.

The V and J genes are TRBV28 and TRBJ2-5; weak D call: TRBD2 (6 bases). Trimming shortened V by 7 bases and J by 4 bases, and 19 bases separated the two germline ends. This CDR3 region has 15 residues. The germline CDR1 and CDR2 sequences are MDHEN and SYDVKM. Written as DNA, the CDR3 is TGTGCCAGCACCCTTGGGACTTCGCGTAGAGAGACCCAGTACTTC. This codes for CASTLGTSRRETQYF.

The chain joins TRBV21-1 to TRBJ1-5. TRBV21-1 is annotated as a pseudogene. This CDR3 is built from 14 residues. The CDR3 DNA reads as TGTGCCAGCAGCAAAGGACTGAGCAATCAGCCCCAGCATTTT. It is translated as CASSKGLSNQPQHF.

In this sample, this clone turned up a few times. The J gene is TRBJ1-2, the V gene TRBV4-1; no reliable D call. V shed 6 bases and J shed 3 bases, with 20 bases lying between them. This CDR3 is built from 16 residues. Germline V gives CDR1 MGHRA, CDR2 YSYEKL. CDR3 sequence reads: CASRTPGRDMDYGYTF. In DNA, the CDR3 is TGCGCCAGCAGGACACCCGGGCGGGATATGGACTATGGCTACACCTTC.

J is TRBJ1-6 and V is TRBV4-1, with D perhaps TRBD1 (6 bases). Germline CDR1 MGHRA, CDR2 YSYEKL. Trimming shortened V by 2 bases and J by 5 bases, and 19 bases separated the two germline ends. The CDR3 has 18 amino acids. The CDR3 coding sequence is TGCGCCAGCAGCCAACTTCCAGCGGGACACCTAAATAATTCACCCCTCCACTTT. Encoded protein: CASSQLPAGHLNNSPLHF.

The chain employs TRBV9 and TRBJ1-2, with 7 bases lining up with TRBD1. Per germline, CDR1 SGDLS and CDR2 YYNGEE. The CDR3 covers 16 residues. The V and J ends lost 1 base and 8 bases, in that order; junction bases with no gene match: 14. CDR3 loop: CASSVSSDRVLIGYTF. CDR3 bases: TGTGCCAGCAGCGTATCCTCTGACAGGGTTTTAATAGGCTACACCTTC.

The chain joins TRBV4-1 to TRBJ1-5; 9 bases line up with TRBD1. CDR3 length equals 14 residues. From germline, CDR1 is MGHRA and CDR2 YSYEKL. V dropped 1 base and J dropped 5; count of bases not matched to a gene: 0. CDR3 region: CASSQGQGDQPQHF. The CDR3, as DNA: TGCGCCAGCAGCCAAGGACAGGGGGATCAGCCCCAGCATTTT.

The J gene is TRBJ1-2, the V gene TRBV7-2, with 10 positions matching TRBD1. With 4 bases clipped from V and 6 bases from J, the junction kept 2 bases outside the gene matches. Germline V lookup: CDR1 SGHTA, CDR2 FQGNSA. CDR3 length: 13 amino acids. The CDR3 protein is CASSWGTGDGYTF. In DNA form, the CDR3 reads TGTGCCAGCAGCTGGGGGACAGGGGATGGCTACACCTTC.

This chain joins TRBV5-1 and TRBJ2-3; D is possibly TRBD2 (6 bases). V lost 0 bases and J lost 0, with 11 bases in between. CDR1 SGHRS and CDR2 YFSETQ come from the germline V gene. This CDR3 has 16 residues. DNA of the CDR3: TGCGCCAGCAGCTTGGCGGCGGGGACCAGCACAGATACGCAGTATTTT. It specifies CASSLAAGTSTDTQYF.

The count of this clone is one. The V call is TRBV18, the J call TRBJ1-1; D not resolved. CDR1 is KGHSH and CDR2 is LQKENI in the germline V gene. Trimming removed 4 bases at V and 5 bases at J, with 14 bases between. This CDR3 has 14 residues. The CDR3 spells CASSLVAIGTEAFF. In DNA, the CDR3 is TGTGCCAGCTCACTGGTAGCAATTGGGACTGAAGCTTTCTTT.

This chain connects TRBV27 to TRBJ1-1; possibly TRBD1 for D (5 bases). Trimming removed 5 bases at V and 4 bases at J, with 17 bases between. Germline loops: CDR1 MNHEY, CDR2 SMNVEV (reference sequence). The CDR3 extends over 15 amino acids. Here the CDR3 reads CASSTQEAGGTEAFF. The CDR3 DNA reads TGTGCCAGCAGTACTCAAGAAGCCGGGGGCACTGAAGCTTTCTTT.

V is TRBV7-6 and J is TRBJ2-1, with 10 nucleotides matching TRBD1. The CDR3 has 14 residues. Germline V CDR1 and CDR2: SGHVS, FNYEAQ. After removal of 5 bases from V and 6 bases from J, the junction contained 4 bases not matched to a gene. This CDR3 reads CASSRGQGFNEQFF. As DNA, the CDR3 is TGTGCCAGCAGCCGGGGACAGGGGTTCAATGAGCAGTTCTTC.

This clone was recorded a few times. This chain connects TRBV5-5 to TRBJ1-4; 8 positions match TRBD1. V gave up 2 bases and J gave up 7 bases; unmatched junction bases: 7. The length of the CDR3 is 15 residues. Germline V gene data show CDR1 as SGHKS and CDR2 as YYEKEE (reference sequence). CDR3 residues: CASSFQGALGEKLFF. CDR3 nucleotides: TGTGCCAGCAGCTTCCAGGGGGCTTTAGGTGAAAAACTGTTTTTT.

The gene calls are TRBV19 and TRBJ1-4; a possible D gene is TRBD1 (6 bases). V gave up 1 base and J gave up 0 bases, with 9 bases separating them. Germline CDR1 LNHDA, CDR2 SQIVND (reference sequence). The CDR3 length is 16 residues. CDR3 DNA: TGTGCCAGTAGTATAGCAGGGGTGACAACTAATGAAAAACTGTTTTTT. Translated: CASSIAGVTTNEKLFF.

The chain links TRBV19 to TRBJ1-5, with TRBD1 identical over 7 bases. Unmatched junction bases numbered 17, after V lost 6 bases and J lost 0 bases. The CDR3 length is 19 residues. In germline, CDR1 is LNHDA, CDR2 SQIVND (reference sequence). This CDR3 reads CASSATTADRAYSNQPQHF. The CDR3, as DNA: TGTGCCAGTAGCGCGACCACCGCCGACAGGGCTTATAGCAATCAGCCCCAGCATTTT.

V usage is TRBV19 and J usage is TRBJ1-3; D ambiguous. In germline, CDR1 is LNHDA, CDR2 SQIVND (reference sequence). The CDR3 sequence is 17 residues long. Deletions cut 5 bases from V and 0 bases from J, with 17 bases between. The CDR3 nucleotides are TGTGCCAGTAGTCCCCTCGAGGCCCCCTACTCTGGAAACACCATATATTTT. Amino acid sequence: CASSPLEAPYSGNTIYF. The whole variable domain, remainder taken from reference TRBV19 and TRBJ1-3, is DGGITQSPKYLFRKEGQNVTLSCEQNLNHDAMYWYRQDPGQGLRLIYYSQIVNDFQKGDIAEGYSVSREKKESFPLTVTSAQKNPTAFYLCASSPLEAPYSGNTIYFGEGSWLTVV.

In this sample, this clone turned up a few times. This chain uses TRBV23-1 with TRBJ2-6; TRBD1 is a possible D gene (5 bases). TRBV23-1 is sorted into the ORF group, with uncertain function. V dropped 3 bases and J dropped 4 bases, with 13 bases sitting between them. CDR3 length: 16 residues. Here the CDR3 reads CASSQSGIDGANVLTF. CDR3 coding DNA: TGCGCCAGCAGTCAGTCAGGGATTGACGGGGCCAACGTCCTGACTTTC.

This clone was counted a single time. The CDR3 is CASSSGQDRTEAFF. The CDR3 coding sequence is TGCGCCAGCAGCTCCGGACAGGACCGAACTGAAGCTTTCTTT. The chain carries TRBV5-1 and TRBJ1-1; 7 nucleotides line up with TRBD1. V shed 3 bases and J 5 bases; nucleotides not matched to a gene: 7. CDR1 SGHRS and CDR2 YFSETQ come from the germline V gene. This CDR3 spans 14 amino acids.

V is TRBV10-3 and J is TRBJ2-7, with 9 bases fitting TRBD2. The CDR3 is 14 residues long. Trimming at V came to 8 bases and at J to 4 bases, leaving 9 bases not matched to a gene. Germline CDR1 and CDR2: ENHRY and SYGVKD. CDR3 sequence (DNA): TGTGCCATCGGAGGGACTAGCAAGGAGTACGAGCAGTACTTC. This gives the protein CAIGGTSKEYEQYF.

V is TRBV4-1 and J is TRBJ2-1; TRBD2 agrees at 10 bases. The V segment lost 0 bases and the J segment 9 bases; nucleotides outside the gene matches: 5. Germline CDR1 is MGHRA and CDR2 is YSYEKL. CDR3 length: 15 residues. The CDR3 DNA reads as TGCGCCAGCAGCCAAGATTCCGCTAGCGGGGGTGAGCAGTTCTTC. Translating gives CASSQDSASGGEQFF.

The rearrangement uses TRBV5-6 and TRBJ2-7; TRBD1 matches 9 bases. The CDR3 covers 15 residues. Germline V gene data show CDR1 as SGHDT and CDR2 as YYEEEE. Trimming cost V 2 bases and J 4 bases; bases outside gene matches: 7. This CDR3 is CASSFNRDRAYEQYF. CDR3 in DNA: TGTGCCAGCAGCTTTAACCGGGACAGGGCTTACGAGCAGTACTTC.

This chain uses TRBV4-1 with TRBJ2-5; TRBD1 matches at 11 bases. V gave up 2 bases and J gave up 5 bases; unmatched junction bases: 7. Germline lookup yields CDR1 MGHRA and CDR2 YSYEKL. The CDR3 contains 16 residues. The CDR3 loop reads CASSQPRTGGDETQYF. The DNA for the CDR3 is TGCGCCAGCAGCCAACCAAGGACAGGGGGCGACGAGACCCAGTACTTC.

This clone was detected only a few times. DNA of the CDR3: TGTGCCAGCAGCCTCAGGGGTCCCGACACTCAGCCCCAGCATTTT. It codes for CASSLRGPDTQPQHF. The chain employs TRBV7-6 and TRBJ1-5; possible D gene TRBD1, 6 bases. CDR1 is SGHVS, CDR2 FNYEAQ, per germline. The V and J ends lost 5 bases and 6 bases respectively, with 17 bases between them. This CDR3 region has 15 residues.